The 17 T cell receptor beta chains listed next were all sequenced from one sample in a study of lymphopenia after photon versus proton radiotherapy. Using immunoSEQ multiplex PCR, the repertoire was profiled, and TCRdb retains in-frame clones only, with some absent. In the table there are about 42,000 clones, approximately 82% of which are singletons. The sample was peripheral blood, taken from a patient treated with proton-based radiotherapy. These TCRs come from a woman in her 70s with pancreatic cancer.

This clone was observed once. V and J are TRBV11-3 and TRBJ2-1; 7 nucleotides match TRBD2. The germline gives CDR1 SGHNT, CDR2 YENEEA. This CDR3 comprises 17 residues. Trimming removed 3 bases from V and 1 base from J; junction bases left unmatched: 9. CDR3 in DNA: TGTGCCAGCAGCTTCTACTCGGGACTACCTTCCTACAATGAGCAGTTCTTC. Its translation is CASSFYSGLPSYNEQFF.

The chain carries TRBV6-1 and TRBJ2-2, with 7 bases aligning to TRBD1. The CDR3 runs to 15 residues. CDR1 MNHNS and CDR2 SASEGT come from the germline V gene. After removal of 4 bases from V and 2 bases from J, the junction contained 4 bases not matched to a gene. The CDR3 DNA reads TGTGCCAGCAGTGGAGGGGACAGAAACACCGGGGAGCTGTTTTTT. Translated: CASSGGDRNTGELFF.

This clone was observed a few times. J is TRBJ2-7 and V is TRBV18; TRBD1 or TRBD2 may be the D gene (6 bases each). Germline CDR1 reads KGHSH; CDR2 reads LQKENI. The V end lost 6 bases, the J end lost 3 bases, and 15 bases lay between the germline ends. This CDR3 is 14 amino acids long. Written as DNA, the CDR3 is TGTGCCAGCTCTCCCTCCGGGGGCCGCTACGAGCAGTACTTC. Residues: CASSPSGGRYEQYF.

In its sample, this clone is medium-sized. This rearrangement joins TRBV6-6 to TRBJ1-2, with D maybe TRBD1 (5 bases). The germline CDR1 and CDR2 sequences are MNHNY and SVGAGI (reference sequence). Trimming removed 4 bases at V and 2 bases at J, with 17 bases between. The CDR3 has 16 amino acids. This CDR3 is CASSFPDNSLNYGYTF. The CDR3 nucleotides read TGTGCCAGCAGTTTCCCGGACAACTCCTTAAACTATGGCTACACCTTC.

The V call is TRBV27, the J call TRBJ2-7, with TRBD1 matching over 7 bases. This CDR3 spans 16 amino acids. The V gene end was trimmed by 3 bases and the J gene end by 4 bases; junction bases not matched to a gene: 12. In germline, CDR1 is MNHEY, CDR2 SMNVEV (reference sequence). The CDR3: CASSFDLPQGRYEQYF. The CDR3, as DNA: TGTGCCAGCAGTTTTGATCTACCACAGGGGCGGTACGAGCAGTACTTC.

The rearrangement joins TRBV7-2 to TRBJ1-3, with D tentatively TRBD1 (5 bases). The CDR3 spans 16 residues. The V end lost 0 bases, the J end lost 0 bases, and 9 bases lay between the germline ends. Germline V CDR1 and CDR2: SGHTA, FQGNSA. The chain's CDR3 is CASSLASGGSGNTIYF. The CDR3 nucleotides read TGTGCCAGCAGCTTAGCGTCTGGGGGCTCTGGAAACACCATATATTTT.

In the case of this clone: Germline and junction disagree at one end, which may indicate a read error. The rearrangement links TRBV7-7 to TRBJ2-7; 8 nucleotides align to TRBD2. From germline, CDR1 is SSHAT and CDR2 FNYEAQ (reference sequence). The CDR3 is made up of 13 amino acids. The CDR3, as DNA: TGTGCTAGCAGCTTAGTGGCTAGCGGGGAGCAGTACTTC. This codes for CASSLVASGEQYF.

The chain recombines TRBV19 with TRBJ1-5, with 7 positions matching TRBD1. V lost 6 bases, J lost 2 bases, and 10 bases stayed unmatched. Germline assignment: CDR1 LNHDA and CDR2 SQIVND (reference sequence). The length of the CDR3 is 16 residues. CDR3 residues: CASRATGEGGNQPQHF. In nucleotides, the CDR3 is TGTGCCAGTAGAGCCACAGGGGAAGGGGGCAATCAGCCCCAGCATTTT.

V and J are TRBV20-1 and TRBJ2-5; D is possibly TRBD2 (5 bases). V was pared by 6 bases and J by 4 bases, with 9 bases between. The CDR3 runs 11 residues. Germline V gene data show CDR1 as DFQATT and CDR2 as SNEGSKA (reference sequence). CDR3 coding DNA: TGCAGTGCCCATCGGGGAGAGACCCAGTACTTC. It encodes CSAHRGETQYF.

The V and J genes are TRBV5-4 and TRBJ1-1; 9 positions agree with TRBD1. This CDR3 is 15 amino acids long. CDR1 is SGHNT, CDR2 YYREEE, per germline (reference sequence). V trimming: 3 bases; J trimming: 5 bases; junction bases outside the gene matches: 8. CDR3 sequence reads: CASSWGQGGGTEAFF. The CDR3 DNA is TGTGCCAGCAGCTGGGGACAGGGTGGAGGAACTGAAGCTTTCTTT.

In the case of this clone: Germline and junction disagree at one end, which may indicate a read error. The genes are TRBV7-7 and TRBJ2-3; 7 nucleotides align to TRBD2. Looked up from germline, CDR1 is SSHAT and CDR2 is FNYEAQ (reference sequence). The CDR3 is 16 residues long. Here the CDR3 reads CASSPTLAEGLDTQYF. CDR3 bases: TGTGCTAGCAGCCCAACCCTAGCGGAGGGGTTAGATACGCAGTATTTT.

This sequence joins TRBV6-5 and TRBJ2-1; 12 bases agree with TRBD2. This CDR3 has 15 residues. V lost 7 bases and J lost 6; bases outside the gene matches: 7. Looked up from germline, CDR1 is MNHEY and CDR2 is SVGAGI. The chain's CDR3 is CASTTPTSGSNEQFF. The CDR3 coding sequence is TGTGCCAGCACCACCCCGACTAGCGGGAGCAATGAGCAGTTCTTC.

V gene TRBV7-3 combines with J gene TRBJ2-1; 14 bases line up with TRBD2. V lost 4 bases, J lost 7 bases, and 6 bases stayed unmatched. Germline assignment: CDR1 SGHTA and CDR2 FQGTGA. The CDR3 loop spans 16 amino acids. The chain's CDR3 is CASSSGTSGSRNEQFF. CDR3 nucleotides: TGTGCCAGCAGCTCCGGGACTAGCGGGAGTAGGAATGAGCAGTTCTTC.

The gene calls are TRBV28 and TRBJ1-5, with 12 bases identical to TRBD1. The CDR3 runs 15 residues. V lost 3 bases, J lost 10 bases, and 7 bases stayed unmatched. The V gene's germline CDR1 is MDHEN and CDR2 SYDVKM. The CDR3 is CASSLIGTGGNPQHF. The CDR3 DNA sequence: TGTGCCAGCAGTTTGATCGGGACAGGGGGCAACCCCCAGCATTTT.

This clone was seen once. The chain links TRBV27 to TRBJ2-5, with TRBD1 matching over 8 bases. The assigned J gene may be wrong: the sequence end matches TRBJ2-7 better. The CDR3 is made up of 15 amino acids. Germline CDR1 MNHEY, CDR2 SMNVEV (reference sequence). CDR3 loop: CASSSGQGRVYEQYF. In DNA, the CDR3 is TGTGCCAGCAGTTCAGGACAGGGCCGGGTTTACGAGCAGTACTTC.

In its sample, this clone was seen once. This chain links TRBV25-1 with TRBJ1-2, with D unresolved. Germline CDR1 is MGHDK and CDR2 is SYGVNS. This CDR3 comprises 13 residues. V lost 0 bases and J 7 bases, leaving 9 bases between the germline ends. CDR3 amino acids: CASSEYEAGGYTF. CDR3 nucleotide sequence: TGTGCCAGCAGTGAATATGAGGCTGGTGGCTACACCTTC.

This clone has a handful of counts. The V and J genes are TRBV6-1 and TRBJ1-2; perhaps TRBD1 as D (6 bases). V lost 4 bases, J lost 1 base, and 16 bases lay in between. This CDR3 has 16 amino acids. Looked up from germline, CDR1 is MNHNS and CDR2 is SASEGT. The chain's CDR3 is CASSATQTGVNYGYTF. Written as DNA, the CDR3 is TGTGCCAGCAGTGCCACTCAGACAGGAGTTAACTATGGCTACACCTTC.